Listed below are T cell receptor beta chains from one sample, sequenced in a study of cytomegalovirus exposure and HLA in healthy donors. Libraries were prepared by immunoSEQ multiplex PCR; TCRdb keeps only in-frame clonotypes and omits some of them. The sample has 140,000 to 150,000 clones; approximately 82% are singletons. Sequences were obtained from PBMCs. These receptors all stem from a woman aged 55-70 years in good health and CMV-seropositive. Both conserved end residues are part of each CDR3. The D gene is left open where the match is weak. Size is stated for part of the rows, as once, few or many counts, or as a class when the clone is expanded.

CASSLNQGGTYEQYF | TGCGCCAGCAGCTTGAATCAGGGCGGGACCTACGAGCAGTACTTC | TRBV5-1 | - | TRBJ2-7 | -
CASSLRQGYGYTF | TGTGCCAGCAGCTTACGACAGGGGTATGGCTACACCTTC | TRBV11-3 | TRBD1 | TRBJ1-2 | -
CASSLLAGVYNEQFF | TGTGCCAGCAGTTTACTAGCGGGAGTCTACAATGAGCAGTTCTTC | TRBV27 | TRBD2 | TRBJ2-1 | -
CSVEGYTNTEAFF | TGCAGCGTTGAAGGGTACACGAACACTGAAGCTTTCTTT | TRBV29-1 | - | TRBJ1-1 | -
CASSLVAGAFTDTRYF | TGTGCCAGCAGCTTAGTGGCGGGGGCGTTCACAGATACGCGGTATTTT | TRBV7-9 | - | TRBJ2-3 | -
CASSLGLVQFF | TGCGCCAGCAGCTTGGGACTTGTGCAGTTCTTC | TRBV5-1 | - | TRBJ2-1 | -
CASSPTGEAYQETQYF | TGTGCCAGCAGTCCGACAGGGGAGGCGTACCAAGAGACCCAGTACTTC | TRBV28 | TRBD1 | TRBJ2-5 | -
CASSQGSGVTEAFF | TGTGCCAGCAGTCAAGGGTCAGGGGTTACTGAAGCTTTCTTT | TRBV25-1 | - | TRBJ1-1 | -
CASSPTRTEGNQPQHF | TGTGCCAGCAGCCCAACCCGGACAGAAGGCAATCAGCCCCAGCATTTT | TRBV7-9 | - | TRBJ1-5 | -
CATEQGLSGNTIYF | TGTGCCACAGAGCAGGGCCTCTCTGGAAACACCATATATTTT | TRBV28 | - | TRBJ1-3 | -
CASRFGGAPQETQYF | TGTGCCAGCAGGTTTGGGGGGGCCCCACAAGAGACCCAGTACTTC | TRBV5-6 | - | TRBJ2-5 | -
CASSQDLAGAIYEQYF | TGTGCCAGCAGCCAAGACCTGGCAGGGGCCATCTACGAGCAGTACTTC | TRBV4-2 | - | TRBJ2-7 | -
CASSQEVRSSYNEQFF | TGCGCCAGCAGCCAAGAGGTAAGGAGCTCCTACAATGAGCAGTTCTTC | TRBV4-3 | - | TRBJ2-1 | -
CSASPMETQYF | TGCAGTGCTAGCCCCATGGAGACCCAGTACTTC | TRBV20-1 | - | TRBJ2-5 | -
CASSQSPGTADYEQYF | TGTGCCAGCAGTCAAAGTCCCGGCACAGCCGATTACGAGCAGTACTTC | TRBV28 | - | TRBJ2-7 | -
CASSFTPQGLEAFF | TGTGCCAGCAGTTTTACCCCCCAGGGGCTTGAAGCTTTCTTT | TRBV28 | - | TRBJ1-1 | -
CASSFVVGDEQFF | TGTGCCAGCAGTTTTGTCGTCGGGGATGAGCAGTTCTTC | TRBV27 | - | TRBJ2-1 | -
CASSPRGGRNTGELFF | TGTGCCAGCAGTCCACGAGGCGGGAGAAACACCGGGGAGCTGTTTTTT | TRBV27 | TRBD2 | TRBJ2-2 | few
CSVLGGAGSNTGELFF | TGCAGCGTCTTGGGGGGAGCGGGGTCGAACACCGGGGAGCTGTTTTTT | TRBV29-1 | TRBD2 | TRBJ2-2 | -
CASSLQGALNYTF | TGTGCCAGCAGTTTACAGGGGGCTCTCAACTACACCTTC | TRBV28 | TRBD1 | TRBJ1-2 | -
CASSLTGQPAADTQYF | TGTGCCAGCAGTCTTACTGGACAGCCCGCGGCAGATACGCAGTATTTT | TRBV11-3 | - | TRBJ2-3 | -
CAARRQITDTQYF | TGTGCCGCTCGGAGGCAGATCACAGATACGCAGTATTTT | TRBV15 | - | TRBJ2-3 | -
CASSLDPGLDPYEQYF | TGTGCCAGCAGCTTAGACCCGGGACTAGACCCCTACGAGCAGTACTTC | TRBV7-8 | TRBD2 | TRBJ2-7 | -
CSGSGTSGSLMADTQYF | TGCAGCGGATCCGGGACTAGCGGGAGTTTAATGGCAGATACGCAGTATTTT | TRBV29-1 | TRBD2 | TRBJ2-3 | -
CASSPLSVGQGVSTNEKLFF | TGTGCCAGCTCACCACTGTCGGTTGGACAGGGGGTTTCAACTAATGAAAAACTGTTTTTT | TRBV18 | TRBD1 | TRBJ1-4 | -
CASSGQGSPKETQYF | TGTGCCAGCAGCGGACAGGGATCCCCTAAGGAGACCCAGTACTTC | TRBV16 | TRBD1 | TRBJ2-5 | -
CASSLPGTGTYEQYF | TGTGCCAGCAGCCTTCCCGGGACAGGGACTTACGAGCAGTACTTC | TRBV7-9 | TRBD1 | TRBJ2-7 | once
CASSPITGANTEAFF | TGTGCCAGCTCACCTATTACAGGGGCCAACACTGAAGCTTTCTTT | TRBV18 | TRBD1 | TRBJ1-1 | -
CASSLLAGGSTDTQYF | TGTGCCAGCAGCTTACTAGCGGGGGGGAGCACAGATACGCAGTATTTT | TRBV7-2 | TRBD2 | TRBJ2-3 | -
CASSSGTGELFF | TGTGCCAGCAGTTCAGGTACCGGGGAGCTGTTTTTT | TRBV28 | - | TRBJ2-2 | -
CASIERGTGELFF | TGTGCCAGCATCGAGCGCGGCACCGGGGAGCTGTTTTTT | TRBV28 | - | TRBJ2-2 | -
CASSIGWRGNEQFF | TGTGCCAGTAGTATAGGATGGAGGGGCAATGAGCAGTTCTTC | TRBV19 | - | TRBJ2-1 | -
CASSLAGVSKNIQYF | TGTGCCAGCAGCTTAGCAGGGGTTAGCAAAAACATTCAGTACTTC | TRBV7-2 | - | TRBJ2-4 | -
CASRITGDIQYF | TGTGCCAGCAGGATAACAGGGGACATTCAGTACTTC | TRBV2 | TRBD1 | TRBJ2-4 | -
CASSFGQPRSNEQFF | TGCGCCAGCAGCTTCGGACAGCCCCGGAGCAATGAGCAGTTCTTC | TRBV5-1 | - | TRBJ2-1 | -
CATSREREGPLGTQYF | TGTGCCACCAGCAGAGAGCGGGAGGGCCCGTTGGGGACCCAGTACTTC | TRBV15 | TRBD2 | TRBJ2-5 | -
CASSLSGTGGVEQYF | TGTGCCAGCAGCTTAAGTGGGACGGGAGGTGTCGAGCAGTACTTC | TRBV7-2 | TRBD2 | TRBJ2-7 | -